The 30 T cell receptor beta chains below all came from one sample that was sequenced in a study of shared clonotypes between healthy human individuals. This table comes from immunoSEQ multiplex PCR, and its TCRdb copy is limited to in-frame clones, with some not included. Of about 480,000 clones in the sample, around 79% were seen once. The sample taken for sequencing was PBMCs. Receptors were obtained from a woman between 35 and 50 years old in good health. Some clones in this sample may be carry-over from other donors' samples.

CDR3 residues: CATSRDPDRVIDYGYTF. CDR3 coding DNA: TGTGCCACCAGCAGAGACCCCGACAGGGTGATTGACTATGGCTACACCTTC. The chain uses TRBV15 and TRBJ1-2, with TRBD1 matching over 7 bases. Germline loops: CDR1 LNHNV, CDR2 YYDKDF (reference sequence). The ends lost 0 bases at V and 3 bases at J; junction bases unmatched: 10. CDR3 length equals 17 residues.

The rearrangement links TRBV18 to TRBJ2-1; D unresolved. CDR1 is KGHSH and CDR2 is LQKENI in the germline V gene. V was cut by 2 bases and J by 0 bases, with 11 bases left in between. The CDR3 contains 16 residues. This chain's CDR3 is CASSPATSPSYNEQFF. DNA of the CDR3: TGTGCCAGCTCACCAGCAACTTCCCCCTCCTACAATGAGCAGTTCTTC.

The genes are TRBV6-6 and TRBJ2-5; no firm D call. Gene TRBJ2-7 matches the end of the DNA better, so the J call may be wrong. CDR1 is MNHNY, CDR2 SVGAGI, per germline (reference sequence). This CDR3 has 15 amino acids. The CDR3 spells CATKTSPASSYEQYF. The CDR3 nucleotides are TGTGCCACCAAGACCTCCCCGGCTAGCTCCTACGAGCAGTACTTC.

CDR3 DNA sequence: TGTGCCAGCACTCTTACAGAGAACACTGAAGCTTTCTTT. Translating it yields CASTLTENTEAFF. The chain uses TRBV6-1 and TRBJ1-1; the D is unclear. The germline V gene encodes CDR1 MNHNS and CDR2 SASEGT. The CDR3 length is 13 residues. The ends were cut back, 7 bases at V and 1 base at J, with 10 bases in the middle.

The gene calls are TRBV5-1 and TRBJ2-4; D possibly corresponds to TRBD1 (6 bases). Trimming shortened V by 0 bases and J by 7 bases, and 8 bases separated the two germline ends. Germline CDR1 reads SGHRS; CDR2 reads YFSETQ. There are 13 residues in the CDR3. The CDR3 loop is CASSLERGNIQYF. The CDR3 coding sequence is TGCGCCAGCAGCTTGGAGAGGGGGAACATTCAGTACTTC.

This clone was seen at least ten times. Other DNA sequences in the sample encode the same CDR3. The rearrangement joins TRBV29-1 to TRBJ2-7, with D hard to call. The V and J ends lost 0 bases and 2 bases respectively, with 5 bases between them. Germline assignment: CDR1 SQVTM and CDR2 ANQGSEA. The CDR3 sequence is 12 residues long. CDR3 sequence: CSVEDGTYEQYF. The DNA of the CDR3 is TGCAGCGTTGAAGATGGCACCTACGAGCAGTACTTC.

This chain uses TRBV6-5 with TRBJ2-7; D may be TRBD1 (6 bases). The ends were cut back, 4 bases at V and 6 bases at J, with 19 bases in the middle. There are 15 residues in the CDR3. CDR1 MNHEY and CDR2 SVGAGI come from the germline V gene. CDR3 nucleotides: TGTGCCAGCAGTTCAAACAGGGTTGGCCTTGGCGAGCAGTACTTC. As protein: CASSSNRVGLGEQYF.

This clone was seen only once. V is TRBV6-1 and J is TRBJ1-2, with a possible D match to TRBD1 (6 bases). From germline, CDR1 is MNHNS and CDR2 SASEGT. The CDR3 sequence is 12 residues long. The ends were cut back, 5 bases at V and 10 bases at J, with 14 bases in the middle. The CDR3 bases are TGTGCCAGCAGTCAAAATACAGGGATCTACACCTTC. It translates to CASSQNTGIYTF.

V gene TRBV7-7 combines with J gene TRBJ1-4, with TRBD1 as a possible D gene (6 bases). The CDR3 is made up of 16 amino acids. The germline V gene encodes CDR1 SSHAT and CDR2 FNYEAQ (reference sequence). The V end was cut by 5 bases, the J end by 4 bases, with 17 bases between. CDR3 sequence (DNA): TGTGCCAGCAGCCCGGGGACGGGGGCTGATAATGAAAAACTGTTTTTT. It is translated as CASSPGTGADNEKLFF.

V usage is TRBV2 and J usage is TRBJ1-5, with D perhaps matching TRBD1 (5 bases). The CDR3 runs to 13 residues. The V end was cut by 8 bases, the J end by 6 bases, with 14 bases between. CDR1 SNHLY and CDR2 FYNNEI come from the germline V gene. The CDR3 loop reads CASARTGVQPQHF. For the CDR3, the DNA is TGTGCCAGCGCCCGGACGGGGGTTCAGCCCCAGCATTTT.

This clone showed up just once. The chain has TRBV5-4 and TRBJ2-3, with D uncertain. V lost 4 bases to trimming and J lost 0 bases, with 18 bases between them. The V gene's germline CDR1 is SGHNT and CDR2 YYREEE (reference sequence). The CDR3 is 17 residues long. CDR3 sequence (DNA): TGTGCCAGCAGCCAAGATCGGGCTGCATCTAGCACAGATACGCAGTATTTT. Translating gives CASSQDRAASSTDTQYF.

This clone showed up just once. The chain uses TRBV10-3 and TRBJ2-7; tentatively, D is TRBD2 (5 bases). Trimming left V 2 bases short and J 1 base short, with 6 bases between. The CDR3 spans 13 residues. The germline gives CDR1 ENHRY, CDR2 SYGVKD. CDR3 amino acids: CAISEGGSYEQYF. CDR3 nucleotide sequence: TGTGCCATCAGTGAGGGCGGGTCCTACGAGCAGTACTTC.

The chain links TRBV7-9 to TRBJ2-1; D is perhaps TRBD1 (6 bases). Germline V gene data show CDR1 as SEHNR and CDR2 as FQNEAQ (reference sequence). The CDR3 spans 15 residues. The V gene lost 5 bases and the J gene lost 3 bases, with 14 bases spanning the gap. The CDR3 DNA reads TGTGCCAGCAGCCTCCCGGACAGTCTCTACAATGAGCAGTTCTTC. Its protein product is CASSLPDSLYNEQFF.

This clone occurred once. This rearrangement joins TRBV2 to TRBJ2-7; D might be TRBD2 (6 bases). Trimming removed 8 bases from V and 6 bases from J, with 17 bases in between. This CDR3 has 13 amino acids. Per the germline V gene, CDR1 is SNHLY and CDR2 is FYNNEI. CDR3 bases: TGTGCCAGCTCGGGGGTCGGGATTGGCGAGCAGTACTTC. Translated, it gives CASSGVGIGEQYF.

The gene calls are TRBV7-2 and TRBJ1-1; D uncertain. The V gene's germline CDR1 is SGHTA and CDR2 FQGNSA. The CDR3 is made up of 19 amino acids. The V end lost 2 bases, the J end lost 4 bases, and 26 bases lay between the germline ends. The CDR3 here is CASSLRDLGYEGRGTEAFF. The CDR3 DNA is TGTGCCAGCAGCTTAAGGGATTTGGGGTATGAGGGTCGAGGCACTGAAGCTTTCTTT.

V gene TRBV28 combines with J gene TRBJ2-3; D is unclear. Germline CDR1 reads MDHEN; CDR2 reads SYDVKM. Between the trimmed V and J ends, which lost 7 bases and 6 bases, there was a span of 8 bases. The CDR3 loop spans 11 amino acids. CDR3 region: CASNFRDTQYF. The CDR3 nucleotides read TGTGCCAGCAATTTTCGCGATACGCAGTATTTT. The whole variable domain, remainder taken from reference TRBV28 and TRBJ2-3, is DVKVTQSSRYLVKRTGEKVFLECVQDMDHENMFWYRQDPGLGLRLIYFSYDVKMKEKGDIPEGYSVSREKKERFSLILESASTNQTSMYLCASNFRDTQYFGPGTRLTVL.

The table lists this clone with a count of one. The genes are TRBV28 and TRBJ2-7, with 9 bases aligning to TRBD1. Germline V gene sequence: CDR1 MDHEN, CDR2 SYDVKM. The CDR3 contains 13 residues. Trimming at V came to 6 bases and at J to 6 bases, leaving 6 bases not matched to a gene. The CDR3 loop is CASSSGQGFEQYF. Written as DNA, the CDR3 is TGTGCCAGCAGCTCGGGACAGGGTTTCGAGCAGTACTTC.

The J gene is TRBJ2-2, the V gene TRBV19, with D perhaps matching TRBD2 (6 bases). The CDR3 is 14 residues long. The V and J ends lost 1 base and 5 bases respectively, with 8 bases between them. Germline V gives CDR1 LNHDA, CDR2 SQIVND (reference sequence). CDR3 in amino acids: CASSIAGETGELFF. The CDR3 DNA follows: TGTGCCAGTAGTATAGCGGGAGAAACCGGGGAGCTGTTTTTT.

The chain is built from TRBV28 and TRBJ1-3; no firm D call. The V end was cut by 5 bases, the J end by 4 bases, with 15 bases between. CDR1 and CDR2 (germline): MDHEN, SYDVKM. The length of the CDR3 is 15 residues. CDR3 amino acids: CASSLPGIGGNTIYF. The CDR3 DNA reads TGTGCCAGCAGTCTACCGGGCATCGGGGGAAACACCATATATTTT.

The chain has TRBV7-6 and TRBJ1-3; maybe TRBD1 (5 bases). CDR1 SGHVS and CDR2 FNYEAQ come from the germline V gene. CDR3 length: 16 residues. Trimming removed 5 bases at V and 0 bases at J, with 14 bases between. This CDR3 reads CASSMGPANSGNTIYF. The CDR3 coding sequence is TGTGCCAGCAGCATGGGACCCGCGAACTCTGGAAACACCATATATTTT.

The chain uses TRBV7-9 and TRBJ2-2; D is perhaps TRBD1 (5 bases). The germline V gene has CDR1 SEHNR and CDR2 FQNEAQ (reference sequence). Between the trimmed V and J ends, which lost 3 bases and 0 bases, there was a span of 8 bases. This CDR3 contains 15 residues. Here the CDR3 reads CASSFGHPNTGELFF. Written as DNA, the CDR3 is TGTGCCAGCAGCTTCGGACACCCGAACACCGGGGAGCTGTTTTTT.

The genes are TRBV7-2 and TRBJ2-5, with 8 bases fitting TRBD1. The ends lost 4 bases at V and 4 bases at J; junction bases unmatched: 8. This CDR3 is built from 15 residues. The V gene's germline CDR1 is SGHTA and CDR2 FQGNSA. The CDR3 DNA is TGTGCCAGCAGCTCGCAGACAGGGGAGTCAGAGACCCAGTACTTC. This translates into CASSSQTGESETQYF.

For this clone: Different DNA sequences within this sample yield the same CDR3. The chain is built from TRBV7-9 and TRBJ2-3, with D possibly matching TRBD2 (6 bases). The V end lost 2 bases, the J end lost 5 bases, and 11 bases lay between the germline ends. In germline, CDR1 is SEHNR, CDR2 FQNEAQ (reference sequence). The CDR3 extends over 14 amino acids. DNA of the CDR3: TGTGCCAGCAGCTTAACGGGAGCTAGAGATACGCAGTATTTT. It is translated as CASSLTGARDTQYF. The full variable domain, with the rest looked up from reference TRBV7-9 and TRBJ2-3, is DTGVSQNPRHKITKRGQNVTFRCDPISEHNRLYWYRQTLGQGPEFLTYFQNEAQLEKSRLLSDRFSAERPKGSFSTLEIQRTEQGDSAMYLCASSLTGARDTQYFGPGTRLTVL.

Only a few counts were recorded for this clone. The rearrangement joins TRBV7-6 to TRBJ2-3, with D possibly TRBD2 on 7 matching bases. The CDR3 runs 14 residues. The V gene lost 0 bases and the J gene lost 5 bases, with 9 bases spanning the gap. CDR1 and CDR2 from the germline V gene are SGHVS and FNYEAQ. CDR3 DNA: TGTGCCAGCAGCTTAGCAGGGGGGGTAGATACGCAGTATTTT. Translating gives CASSLAGGVDTQYF.

In its sample, this clone was seen once. The chain joins TRBV6-1 to TRBJ2-3; D is tentatively TRBD1 or TRBD2 (5 bases each). CDR3 length equals 17 residues. Germline V gives CDR1 MNHNS, CDR2 SASEGT. Trimming removed 3 bases at V and 6 bases at J, with 22 bases between. The CDR3 region is CASSDPSRTGAADTQYF. The CDR3 DNA sequence: TGTGCCAGCAGTGACCCGTCACGGACTGGGGCAGCGGATACGCAGTATTTT.

Of note for this clone: The CDR3 does not close with the conserved phenylalanine or tryptophan, likely indicating a read error. CDR3 nucleotides: TGTGCCTGGAGTGTATCAGTGAATCAGCCCCAGCATCTT. It translates to CAWSVSVNQPQHL. The chain couples TRBV30 to TRBJ1-5; D not resolved. Germline V CDR1 and CDR2: GTSNPN, SVGIG (reference sequence). Trimming took 0 bases from V and 4 from J, leaving 7 bases between them. The CDR3 length is 13 residues.

This chain's CDR3 is CASSEQFGEQFF. The CDR3 DNA sequence: TGTGCCAGCAGCGAACAGTTTGGTGAGCAGTTCTTC. The V and J genes are TRBV2 and TRBJ2-1; D gene unclear. Germline V lookup: CDR1 SNHLY, CDR2 FYNNEI. The CDR3 contains 12 residues. The V end lost 6 bases, the J end lost 9 bases, and 12 bases lay between the germline ends.

This clone was observed many times. The identical CDR3 is also encoded by other nucleotide sequences in the sample. The chain carries TRBV7-2 and TRBJ2-7; TRBD2 aligns across 10 bases. V lost 4 bases to trimming and J lost 4 bases; unmatched junction nucleotides: 13. This CDR3 spans 17 amino acids. CDR1 is SGHTA and CDR2 is FQGNSA in the germline V gene. DNA of the CDR3: TGTGCCAGCAGCTCAGCACCATATAGCGGGAGGAGGTACGAGCAGTACTTC. It is translated as CASSSAPYSGRRYEQYF.

V and J are TRBV30 and TRBJ1-5; tentative D call: TRBD1 (5 bases). V was shortened by 4 bases and J by 6 bases, with 13 bases between the two germline ends. Germline CDR1 is GTSNPN and CDR2 is SVGIG (reference sequence). There are 13 residues in the CDR3. In DNA form, the CDR3 reads TGTGCCTGGACCCAGGGTGTAGGTCAGCCCCAGCATTTT. It is translated as CAWTQGVGQPQHF.

In this sample, this clone turned up a few times. The chain is built from TRBV2 and TRBJ1-2; D gene ambiguous. CDR1 is SNHLY, CDR2 FYNNEI, per germline. V gave up 4 bases and J gave up 1 base, with 7 bases separating them. The CDR3 contains 13 residues. Written as DNA, the CDR3 is TGTGCCAGCAGTGTAGTAGTTAACTATGGCTACACCTTC. Protein: CASSVVVNYGYTF.